Given below is one T cell receptor (beta chain) in context. The antigen it binds to is not known. Base qualities are not recorded, but no much larger clone differs from it by a single base. Starting from approximately 500 ng total RNA, TCRbeta-specific cDNA was produced by reverse transcription with a constant-region primer and ProtoScript II reverse transcriptase. The TCRbeta libraries were prepared through three rounds of nested multiplex PCR following a slightly modified ARM-PCR procedure. The first two PCR rounds used multiplex TRBV1-TRBV30 forward primers with a Cbeta reverse primer, each for about 10 cycles. Sample barcodes and Illumina adapters were added in a final 25-cycle PCR using Deep VentR polymerase. Before sequencing, amplicons of 200-500 bp were purified from gel using a QIAquick gel extraction kit. The TCRbeta amplicons were sequenced with 250-bp paired-end reads on an Illumina HiSeq 2500. From the authors' description of their analysis: To recover full CDR3 sequences, reads were quality-trimmed using Trimmomatic v0.33 and paired reads were then merged using FLASH v1.2.11. V, D and J germline segments were assigned to the rearranged TCRbeta sequences using MiGEC v1.2.1b. Clonotype statistics and Shannon-Wiener diversity indices were computed with VDJtools v1.0.0. To reduce sampling bias, subsequent analyses other than the diversity analysis used only the 250 most abundant clonotypes in each sample. The public reads were reprocessed in TCRdb via fastp at Q25 and MiXCR, keeping in-frame beta chains. Records with the same CDR3 protein are collapsed into one entry carrying the most frequent genes and DNA. The authors' filters were not applied to this entry. The table for this sample lists over 100,000 distinct CDR3 sequences; less than 75% of them were counted only once. Roughly 8.1% of the sample goes to the ten largest clones.

This sample stems from a study of tumor-infiltrating lymphocytes in primary liver carcinoma (dated by TCRdb to 2015 to 2018). Describing the broader study: Of the five patients (three men and two women, aged 30 to 69 years), four had hepatocellular carcinoma and one had combined HCC and intrahepatic cholangiocarcinoma. TCRbeta repertoire sequencing covered 35 or so specimens from 5 patients: around 25 tumor regions, 5 adjacent noncancerous liver tissues and 5 peripheral blood samples. Each sample produced about 3.5 to 7.13 million productive TCRbeta reads, and read depth showed no significant difference between tissue types. Technical replicate repertoires showed high reproducibility, with mean shared-clone rates about 0.86 and correlation coefficients above 0.95. TCRbeta repertoire sequencing, expression microarrays and whole-exome sequencing were combined in the study across five regions of each liver tumor, with adjacent normal tissue and blood also included. The tumors of the five patients were staged as T1-T3 N0M0, with maximum diameters ranging from roughly 4 to 10 cm. Overall study results and their limits: With just a few patients in the study, the authors point out that the findings should be validated in a larger study. Since the samples were bulk and unsorted, there was no way to compare CD4+ and CD8+ T cell repertoires. Repertoire overlap was higher between tumor regions (mean around 36%) than tumor-adjacent (around 17%) or tumor-blood (approximately 14%) pairs, consistent with antigen-driven expansion. Compared with blood, tumors had a significantly larger share of the repertoire taken up by the top 250 clones (p = 0.039). Because only the TCR beta chain was sequenced and unpaired alpha chains were not captured, true repertoire diversity is likely underestimated.

V is shortened by 1 base, J by 1 base, and the region joining them spans 11 bases. Reading from cysteine to phenylalanine, the CDR3 counts 16 amino acids. The kept DNA is CDR3 alone, 48 bases in frame from the first base. The germline V gene encodes CDR1 SGHDN and CDR2 FVKESK. Total RNA and DNA were co-extracted without cell sorting from approximately 20-30 mg of bulk tissue using the AllPrep DNA/RNA mini kit. Between late 2015 and early 2016, about five patients in China with histopathologically diagnosed primary liver carcinoma had their tumors surgically resected. Patients had chronic HBV infection and were treatment-naive at sampling. Each fresh piece of tumor and adjacent tissue was cut in two, with one half stored in RNAlater at -80 degrees C and the other half sent for histology.

The specimen sequenced was tumor-adjacent normal liver tissue. The receptor was derived from a woman between 55 and 75 years old with primary liver carcinoma and hepatitis B virus infection. The rearranged chain carries TRBV14 and TRBJ2-4; no D gene call is confident. The DNA sequence follows: TGTGCCAGCAGCCAAGTGCTGGGTCGTGCCAAAAACATTCAGTACTTC. This sequence encodes CASSQVLGRAKNIQYF.